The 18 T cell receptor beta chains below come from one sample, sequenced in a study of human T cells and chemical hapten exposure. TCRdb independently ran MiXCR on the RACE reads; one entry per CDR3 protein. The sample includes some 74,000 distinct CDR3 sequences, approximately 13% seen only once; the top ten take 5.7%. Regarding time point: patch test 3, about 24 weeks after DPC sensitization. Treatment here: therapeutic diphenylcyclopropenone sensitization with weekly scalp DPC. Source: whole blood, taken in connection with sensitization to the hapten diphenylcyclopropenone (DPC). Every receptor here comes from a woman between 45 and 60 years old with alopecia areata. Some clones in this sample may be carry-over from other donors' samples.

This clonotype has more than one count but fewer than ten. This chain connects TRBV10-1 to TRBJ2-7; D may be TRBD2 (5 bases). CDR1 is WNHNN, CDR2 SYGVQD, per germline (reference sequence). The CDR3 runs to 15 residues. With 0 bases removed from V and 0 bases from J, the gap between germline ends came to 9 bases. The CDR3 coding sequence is TGCGCCAGCAGTGAGTCGGAACGGGGCTCCTACGAGCAGTACTTC. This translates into CASSESERGSYEQYF.

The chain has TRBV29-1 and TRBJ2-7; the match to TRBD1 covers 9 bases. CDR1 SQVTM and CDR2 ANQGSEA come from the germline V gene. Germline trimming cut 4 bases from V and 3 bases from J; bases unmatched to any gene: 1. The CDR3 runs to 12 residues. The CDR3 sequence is CSVGDRDYEQYF. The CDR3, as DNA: TGCAGCGTTGGGGACAGGGACTACGAGCAGTACTTC.

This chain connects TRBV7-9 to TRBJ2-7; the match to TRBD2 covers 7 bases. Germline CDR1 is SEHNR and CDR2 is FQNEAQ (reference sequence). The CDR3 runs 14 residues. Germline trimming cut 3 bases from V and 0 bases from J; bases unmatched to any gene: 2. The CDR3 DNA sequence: TGTGCCAGCAGCTTTACGGGAGGCTCCTACGAGCAGTACTTC. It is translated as CASSFTGGSYEQYF.

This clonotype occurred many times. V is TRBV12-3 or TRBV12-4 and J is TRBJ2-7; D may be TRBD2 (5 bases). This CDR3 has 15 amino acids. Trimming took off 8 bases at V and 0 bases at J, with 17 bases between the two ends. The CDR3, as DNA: TGTGCCAGCTCCATCCTAGGACTGAGCTCCTACGAGCAGTACTTC. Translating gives CASSILGLSSYEQYF.

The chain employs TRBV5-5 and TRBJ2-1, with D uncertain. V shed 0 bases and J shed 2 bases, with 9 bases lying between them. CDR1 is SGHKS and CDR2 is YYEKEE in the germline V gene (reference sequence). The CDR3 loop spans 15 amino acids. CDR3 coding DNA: TGTGCCAGCAGCTTGGACCAGCCTACCTACAATGAGCAGTTCTTC. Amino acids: CASSLDQPTYNEQFF.

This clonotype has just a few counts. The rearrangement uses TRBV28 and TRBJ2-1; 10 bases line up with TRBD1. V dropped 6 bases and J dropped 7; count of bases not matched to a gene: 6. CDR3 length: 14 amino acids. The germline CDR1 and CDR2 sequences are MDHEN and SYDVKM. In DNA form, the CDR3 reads TGTGCCAGCAGCCGGGACAGGGGTAAAAATGAGCAGTTCTTC. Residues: CASSRDRGKNEQFF.

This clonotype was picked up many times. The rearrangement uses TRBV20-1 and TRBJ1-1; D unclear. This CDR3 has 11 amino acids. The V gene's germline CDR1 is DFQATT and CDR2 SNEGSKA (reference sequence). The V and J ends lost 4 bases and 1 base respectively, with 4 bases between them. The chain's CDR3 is CSAIKNTEAFF. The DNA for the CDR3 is TGCAGTGCTATTAAGAACACTGAAGCTTTCTTT.

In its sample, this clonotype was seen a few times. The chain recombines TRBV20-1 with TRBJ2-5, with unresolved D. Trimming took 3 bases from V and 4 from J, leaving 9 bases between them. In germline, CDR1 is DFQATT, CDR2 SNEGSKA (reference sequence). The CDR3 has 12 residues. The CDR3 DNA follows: TGCAGTGCTAGGGGCCCAATAGAGACCCAGTACTTC. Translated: CSARGPIETQYF.

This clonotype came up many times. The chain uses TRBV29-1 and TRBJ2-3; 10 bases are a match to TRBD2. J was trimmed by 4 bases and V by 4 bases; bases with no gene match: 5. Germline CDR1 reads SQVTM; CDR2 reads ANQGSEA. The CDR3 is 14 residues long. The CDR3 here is CSVGPSGRADTQYF. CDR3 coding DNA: TGCAGCGTTGGGCCCAGCGGGAGGGCAGATACGCAGTATTTT.

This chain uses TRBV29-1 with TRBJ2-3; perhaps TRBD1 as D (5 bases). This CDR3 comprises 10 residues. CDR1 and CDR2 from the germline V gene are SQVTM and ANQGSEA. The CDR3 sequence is CNAGSDTQYF. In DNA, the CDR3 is TGCAACGCAGGGTCAGATACGCAGTATTTT.

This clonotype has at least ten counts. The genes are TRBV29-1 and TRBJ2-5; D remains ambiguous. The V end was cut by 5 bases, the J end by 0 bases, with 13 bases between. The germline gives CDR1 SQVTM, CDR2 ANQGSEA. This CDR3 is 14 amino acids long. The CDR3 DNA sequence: TGCAGCGTTCCGCCCCGCAGGAACCAAGAGACCCAGTACTTC. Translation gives CSVPPRRNQETQYF.

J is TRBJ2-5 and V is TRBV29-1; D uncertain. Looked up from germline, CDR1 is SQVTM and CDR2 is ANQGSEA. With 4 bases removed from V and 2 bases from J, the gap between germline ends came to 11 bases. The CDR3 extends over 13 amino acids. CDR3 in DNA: TGCAGCGTTGCGGTATCTAAGCAAGAGACCCAGTACTTC. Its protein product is CSVAVSKQETQYF.

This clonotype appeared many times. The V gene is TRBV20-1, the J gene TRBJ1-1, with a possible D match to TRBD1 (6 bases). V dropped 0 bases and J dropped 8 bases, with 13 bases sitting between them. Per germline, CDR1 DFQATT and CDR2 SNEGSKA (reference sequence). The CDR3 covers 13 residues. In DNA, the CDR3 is TGCAGTGCTAGAGAGGATACCCAGGGGGAAGCTTTCTTT. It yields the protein CSAREDTQGEAFF.

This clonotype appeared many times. DNA for the CDR3: TGTGCCAGCAGCTCCCCCAAAAGGCTAGGGGACACTGAAGCTTTCTTT. This encodes CASSSPKRLGDTEAFF. The gene calls are TRBV11-2 and TRBJ1-1, with D perhaps matching TRBD1 (5 bases). V lost 4 bases and J lost 3, with 18 bases in between. Per the germline V gene, CDR1 is SGHAT and CDR2 is FQNNGV. The CDR3 length is 16 residues.

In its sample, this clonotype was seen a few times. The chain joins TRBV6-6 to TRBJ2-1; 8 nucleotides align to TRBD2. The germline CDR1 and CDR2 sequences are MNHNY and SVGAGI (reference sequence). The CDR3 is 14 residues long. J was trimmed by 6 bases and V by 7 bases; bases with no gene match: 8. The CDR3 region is CASTDSGALNEQFF. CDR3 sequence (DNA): TGTGCCAGCACCGATAGCGGGGCCCTCAATGAGCAGTTCTTC.

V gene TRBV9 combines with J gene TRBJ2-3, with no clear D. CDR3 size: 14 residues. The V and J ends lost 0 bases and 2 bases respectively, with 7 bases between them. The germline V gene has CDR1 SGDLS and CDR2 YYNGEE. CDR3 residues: CASSVGRNTDTQYF. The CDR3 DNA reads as TGTGCCAGCAGCGTAGGGCGTAACACAGATACGCAGTATTTT.

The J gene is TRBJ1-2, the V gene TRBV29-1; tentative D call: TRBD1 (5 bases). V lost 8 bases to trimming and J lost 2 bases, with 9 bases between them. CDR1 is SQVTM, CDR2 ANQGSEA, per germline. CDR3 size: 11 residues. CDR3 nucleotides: TGCAGCTCGGGGCAGAACTATGGCTACACCTTC. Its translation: CSSGQNYGYTF.

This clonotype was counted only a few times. As DNA, the CDR3 is TGTGCCAGCAGTGAAGGCCCTCGACGTCTTCGTGGCTACACCTTC. Its translation: CASSEGPRRLRGYTF. This sequence joins TRBV6-1 and TRBJ1-2; D call uncertain. Germline CDR1 is MNHNS and CDR2 is SASEGT. Trimming took 1 base from V and 7 from J, leaving 16 bases between them. The CDR3 has 15 amino acids.